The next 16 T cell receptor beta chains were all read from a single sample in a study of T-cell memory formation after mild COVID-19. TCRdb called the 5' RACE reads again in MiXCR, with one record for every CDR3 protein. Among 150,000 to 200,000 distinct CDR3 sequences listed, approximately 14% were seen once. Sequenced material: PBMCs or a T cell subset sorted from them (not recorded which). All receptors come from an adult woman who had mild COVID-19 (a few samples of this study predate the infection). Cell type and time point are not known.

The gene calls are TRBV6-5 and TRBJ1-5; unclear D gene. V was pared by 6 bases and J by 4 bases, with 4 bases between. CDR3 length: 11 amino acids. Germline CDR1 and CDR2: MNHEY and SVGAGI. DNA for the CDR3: TGTGCCAGCAGCACTAATCAGCCCCAGCATTTT. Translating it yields CASSTNQPQHF.

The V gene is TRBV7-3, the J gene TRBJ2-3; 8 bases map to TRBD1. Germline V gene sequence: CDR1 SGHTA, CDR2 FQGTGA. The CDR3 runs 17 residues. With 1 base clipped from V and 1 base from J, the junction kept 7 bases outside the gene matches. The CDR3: CASSLISGQGRTDTQYF. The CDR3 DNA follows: TGTGCCAGCAGCTTAATAAGCGGACAGGGACGCACAGATACGCAGTATTTT.

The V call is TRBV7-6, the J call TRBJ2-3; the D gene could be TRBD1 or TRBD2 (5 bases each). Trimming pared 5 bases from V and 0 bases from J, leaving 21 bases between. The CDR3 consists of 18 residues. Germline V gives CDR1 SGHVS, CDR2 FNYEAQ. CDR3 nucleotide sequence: TGTGCCAGCAGCCTGGACTTACGACAGAGCATAAGCACAGATACGCAGTATTTT. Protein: CASSLDLRQSISTDTQYF.

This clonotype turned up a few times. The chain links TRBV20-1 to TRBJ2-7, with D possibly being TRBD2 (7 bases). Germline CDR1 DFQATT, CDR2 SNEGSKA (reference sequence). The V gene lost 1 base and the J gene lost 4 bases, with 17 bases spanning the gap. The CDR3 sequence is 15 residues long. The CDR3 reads CSARGKIGGGYEQYF. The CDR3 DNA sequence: TGCAGTGCTAGAGGCAAAATAGGGGGGGGTTACGAGCAGTACTTC.

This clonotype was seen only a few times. The CDR3 DNA reads TGTGCCAGCAGCTTAGGTACGGCCGCCTACGAGCAGTACTTC. The encoded protein is CASSLGTAAYEQYF. The chain is built from TRBV7-2 and TRBJ2-7; D ambiguous. Deletions cut 1 base from V and 2 bases from J, with 9 bases between. From germline, CDR1 is SGHTA and CDR2 FQGNSA. The CDR3 contains 14 residues.

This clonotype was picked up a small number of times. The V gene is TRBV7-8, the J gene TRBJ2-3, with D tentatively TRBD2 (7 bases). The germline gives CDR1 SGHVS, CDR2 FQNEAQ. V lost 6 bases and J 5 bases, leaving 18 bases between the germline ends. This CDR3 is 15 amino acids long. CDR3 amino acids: CASRPMRGLGDTQYF. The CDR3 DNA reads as TGTGCCAGCAGGCCGATGCGGGGGCTTGGAGATACGCAGTATTTT.

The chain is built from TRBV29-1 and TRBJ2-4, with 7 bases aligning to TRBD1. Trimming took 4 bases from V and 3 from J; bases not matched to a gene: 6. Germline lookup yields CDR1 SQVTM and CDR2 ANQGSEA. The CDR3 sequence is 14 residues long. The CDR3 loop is CSVVPGQSKNIQYF. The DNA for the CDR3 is TGCAGCGTTGTTCCGGGACAGAGCAAAAACATTCAGTACTTC.

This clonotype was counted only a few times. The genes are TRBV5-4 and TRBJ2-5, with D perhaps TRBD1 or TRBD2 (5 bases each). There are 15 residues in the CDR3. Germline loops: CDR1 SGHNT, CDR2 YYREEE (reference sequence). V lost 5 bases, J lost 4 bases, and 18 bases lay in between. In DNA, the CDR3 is TGTGCCAGCAGTGAAAAGAGGGGATTCGGAGAGACCCAGTACTTC. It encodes CASSEKRGFGETQYF. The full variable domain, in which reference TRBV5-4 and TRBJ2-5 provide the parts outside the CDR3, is ETGVTQSPTHLIKTRGQQVTLRCSSQSGHNTVSWYQQALGQGPQFIFQYYREEENGRGNFPPRFSGLQFPNYSSELNVNALELDDSALYLCASSEKRGFGETQYFGPGTRLLVL.

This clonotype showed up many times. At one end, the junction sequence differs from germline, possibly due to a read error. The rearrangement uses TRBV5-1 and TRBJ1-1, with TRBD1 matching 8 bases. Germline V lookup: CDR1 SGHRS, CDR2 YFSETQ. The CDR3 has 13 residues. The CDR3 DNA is TGTGCCAGCAGTTTACAGGGGGACACTGAAGCTTTCTTT. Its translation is CASSLQGDTEAFF. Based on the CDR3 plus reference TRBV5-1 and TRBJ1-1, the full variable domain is KAGVTQTPRYLIKTRGQQVTLSCSPISGHRSVSWYQQTPGQGLQFLFEYFSETQRNKGNFPGRFSGRQFSNSRSEMNVSTLELGDSALYLCASSLQGDTEAFFGQGTRLTVV.

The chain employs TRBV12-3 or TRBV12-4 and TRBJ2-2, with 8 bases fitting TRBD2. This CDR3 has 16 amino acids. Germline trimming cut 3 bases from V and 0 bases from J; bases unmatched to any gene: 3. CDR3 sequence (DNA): TGTGCCAGCAGTTTCTCAGCGGGGGCGAACACCGGGGAGCTGTTTTTT. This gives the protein CASSFSAGANTGELFF.

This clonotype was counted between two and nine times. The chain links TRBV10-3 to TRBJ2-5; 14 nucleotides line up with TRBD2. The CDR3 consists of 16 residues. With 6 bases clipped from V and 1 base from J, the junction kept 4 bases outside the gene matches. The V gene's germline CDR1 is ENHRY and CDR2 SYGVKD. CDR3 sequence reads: CAIRGGTSGGQETQYF. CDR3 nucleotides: TGTGCCATCAGGGGAGGGACTAGCGGGGGCCAAGAGACCCAGTACTTC.

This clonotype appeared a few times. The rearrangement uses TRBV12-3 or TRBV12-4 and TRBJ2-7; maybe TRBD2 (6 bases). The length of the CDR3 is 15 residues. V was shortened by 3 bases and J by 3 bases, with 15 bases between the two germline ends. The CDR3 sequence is CASSLSMRGVYEQYF. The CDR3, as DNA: TGTGCCAGCAGTTTGTCTATGCGGGGAGTCTACGAGCAGTACTTC.

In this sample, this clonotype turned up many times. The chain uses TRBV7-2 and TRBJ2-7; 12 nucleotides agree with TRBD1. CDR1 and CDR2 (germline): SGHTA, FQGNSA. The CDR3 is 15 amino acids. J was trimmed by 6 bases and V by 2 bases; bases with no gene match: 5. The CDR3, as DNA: TGTGCCAGCAGCTTAATGGGACAGGGGGCCGGCGAGCAGTACTTC. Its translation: CASSLMGQGAGEQYF.

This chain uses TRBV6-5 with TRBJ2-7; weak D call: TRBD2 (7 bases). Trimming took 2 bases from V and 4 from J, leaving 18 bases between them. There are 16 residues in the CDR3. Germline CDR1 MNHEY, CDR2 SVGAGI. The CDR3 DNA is TGTGCCAGCAGTTACGGGGGCGGGAGAGGGGGATACGAGCAGTACTTC. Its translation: CASSYGGGRGGYEQYF.

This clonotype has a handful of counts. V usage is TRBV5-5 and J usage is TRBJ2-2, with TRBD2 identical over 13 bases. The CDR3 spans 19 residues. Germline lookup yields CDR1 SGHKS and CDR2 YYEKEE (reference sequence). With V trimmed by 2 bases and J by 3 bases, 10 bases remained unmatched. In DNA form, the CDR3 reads TGTGCCAGCAGCTTCGTCAGTTGGACTAGCGGGAGCGACACCGGGGAGCTGTTTTTT. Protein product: CASSFVSWTSGSDTGELFF.

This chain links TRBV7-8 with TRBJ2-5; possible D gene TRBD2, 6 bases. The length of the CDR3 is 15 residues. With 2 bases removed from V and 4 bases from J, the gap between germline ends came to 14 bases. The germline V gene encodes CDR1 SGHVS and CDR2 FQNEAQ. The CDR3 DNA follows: TGTGCCAGCAGCTTATACGGAGGGGCAGGAGAGACCCAGTACTTC. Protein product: CASSLYGGAGETQYF.